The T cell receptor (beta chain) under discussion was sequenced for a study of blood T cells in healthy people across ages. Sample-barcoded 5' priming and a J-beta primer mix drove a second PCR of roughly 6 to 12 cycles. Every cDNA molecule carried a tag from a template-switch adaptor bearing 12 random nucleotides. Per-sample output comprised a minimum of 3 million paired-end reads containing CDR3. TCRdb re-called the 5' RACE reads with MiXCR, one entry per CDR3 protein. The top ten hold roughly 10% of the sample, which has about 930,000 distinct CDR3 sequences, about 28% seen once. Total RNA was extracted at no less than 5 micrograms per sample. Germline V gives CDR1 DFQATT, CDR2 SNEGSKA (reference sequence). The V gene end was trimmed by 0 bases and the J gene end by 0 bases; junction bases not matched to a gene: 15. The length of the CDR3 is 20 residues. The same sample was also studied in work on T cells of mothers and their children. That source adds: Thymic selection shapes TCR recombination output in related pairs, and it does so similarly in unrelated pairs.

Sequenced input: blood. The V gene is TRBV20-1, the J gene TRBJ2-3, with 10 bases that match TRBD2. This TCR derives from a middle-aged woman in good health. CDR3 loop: CSARDESGASGGLSTDTQYF. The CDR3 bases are TGCAGTGCTAGAGATGAGAGTGGGGCTAGCGGGGGCCTTAGCACAGATACGCAGTATTTT.